This T cell receptor (beta chain) emerged from a study of T cells in narcolepsy. Looked up from germline, CDR1 is SNHLY and CDR2 is FYNNEI. Trimming took 6 bases from V and 0 from J, leaving 15 bases between them. The CDR3 extends over 17 amino acids. TCRdb keeps only in-frame clones here, not all; method: immunoSEQ multiplex PCR. The data hold about 31,000 clones, with roughly 73% observed a single time. The V and J genes are TRBV2 and TRBJ1-6; no firm D call. Material: CD45RA- memory CD4+ T cells from PBMCs. The receptor comes from a human donor with narcolepsy. DNA for the CDR3: TGTGCCAGCAGAGGAGCTCCGACGAGCTCCTATAATTCACCCCTCCACTTT. This gives the protein CASRGAPTSSYNSPLHF.